This T cell receptor beta chain was captured by sequencing in a study of T cell responses to AZD1222 COVID-19 vaccine. TCRdb's table, derived via immunoSEQ multiplex PCR, lists solely in-frame clones and lacks some. The top ten hold around 0.5% of the sample, which has roughly 170,000 clones, around 90% seen once. This CDR3 comprises 11 residues. The germline V gene encodes CDR1 SEHNR and CDR2 FQNEAQ (reference sequence). The ends lost 5 bases at V and 11 bases at J; junction bases unmatched: 4. The sample was peripheral blood, taken on day 0 of AZD1222 vaccination. The rearrangement links TRBV7-9 to TRBJ1-1, with 8 bases lining up with TRBD1. This TCR came from an adult in good health. The CDR3 here is CASSTGGGAFF. As DNA, the CDR3 is TGTGCCAGCAGCACAGGGGGAGGCGCTTTCTTT.